The 21 T cell receptor beta chains reported below all come from one sample, sequenced in a study of shared clonotypes between healthy human individuals. Libraries were prepared by immunoSEQ multiplex PCR; TCRdb keeps only in-frame clonotypes and omits some of them. This table has 550,000 to 700,000 clones, 55% to 85% appearing once. The sample taken for sequencing was memory CD4+ T cells sorted from blood. Stated subset: CD45RA-negative fraction. These receptors all come from a woman in her 30s in good health.

The chain recombines TRBV28 with TRBJ1-1; the D is unclear. V was trimmed by 7 bases and J by 6 bases, leaving 9 bases between them. The CDR3 sequence is 11 residues long. Germline V CDR1 and CDR2: MDHEN, SYDVKM. The CDR3 nucleotides read TGTGCCAGCACCCCGAGGGCTGAAGCTTTCTTT. This translates into CASTPRAEAFF.

The CDR3 nucleotides read TGTGCCAGCAGCGACACCACGCAGTACTTC. The encoded protein is CASSDTTQYF. The chain has TRBV2 and TRBJ2-7; D unclear. V lost 6 bases to trimming and J lost 9 bases, with 9 bases between them. CDR3 length equals 10 residues. The V gene's germline CDR1 is SNHLY and CDR2 FYNNEI.

The chain joins TRBV7-9 to TRBJ2-3; 10 bases match TRBD2. V was pared by 5 bases and J by 4 bases, with 3 bases of the junction left unmatched. Germline CDR1 and CDR2: SEHNR and FQNEAQ (reference sequence). The CDR3 has 14 residues. The CDR3 reads CASSLGLAADTQYF. For the CDR3, the DNA is TGTGCCAGCAGCCTCGGACTAGCGGCAGATACGCAGTATTTT.

This clone was detected many times. The J gene is TRBJ2-4, the V gene TRBV2; TRBD2 is a possible D gene (6 bases). V was shortened by 7 bases and J by 4 bases, with 14 bases between the two germline ends. The germline CDR1 and CDR2 sequences are SNHLY and FYNNEI. CDR3 length: 14 amino acids. CDR3 coding DNA: TGTGCCAGCAAGTGGACGGGGGAAAAAAACATTCAGTACTTC. Its translation: CASKWTGEKNIQYF.

The V call is TRBV29-1, the J call TRBJ1-1; TRBD1 is a possible D gene (5 bases). Trimming left V 7 bases short and J 4 bases short, with 13 bases between. Germline V lookup: CDR1 SQVTM, CDR2 ANQGSEA. CDR3 length: 12 amino acids. The chain's CDR3 is CSGGKGSTEAFF. In DNA, the CDR3 is TGCAGCGGGGGGAAAGGAAGCACTGAAGCTTTCTTT. Full variable domain (missing parts from reference TRBV29-1 and TRBJ1-1): SAVISQKPSRDICQRGTSLTIQCQVDSQVTMMFWYRQQPGQSLTLIATANQGSEATYESGFVIDKFPISRPNLTFSTLTVSNMSPEDSSIYLCSGGKGSTEAFFGQGTRLTVV.

The V and J genes are TRBV6-5 and TRBJ1-2; D gene ambiguous. Per germline, CDR1 MNHEY and CDR2 SVGAGI. The CDR3 is 15 residues long. V was shortened by 6 bases and J by 5 bases, with 19 bases between the two germline ends. CDR3: CASRTPGARAYGYTF. DNA for the CDR3: TGTGCCAGCAGGACCCCGGGAGCGCGAGCGTATGGCTACACCTTC.

The chain joins TRBV25-1 to TRBJ1-2; D is unresolved. Trimming left V 5 bases short and J 7 bases short, with 14 bases between. The CDR3 runs 13 residues. Germline CDR1 MGHDK, CDR2 SYGVNS. CDR3 sequence (DNA): TGTGCCAGCAGTAATGAGGGTTTTGGTGGCTACACCTTC. Translated: CASSNEGFGGYTF.

This chain joins TRBV5-6 and TRBJ2-3; perhaps TRBD2 as D (5 bases). This CDR3 region has 16 residues. Trimming shortened V by 0 bases and J by 0 bases, and 11 bases separated the two germline ends. Germline values: CDR1 SGHDT, CDR2 YYEEEE. CDR3 nucleotides: TGTGCCAGCAGCTTGGTTGTACGGGGTAGCACAGATACGCAGTATTTT. Residues: CASSLVVRGSTDTQYF.

V is TRBV6-4 and J is TRBJ2-1; D tentatively fits TRBD1 or TRBD2 (5 bases each). CDR3 length: 15 residues. Germline CDR1 is MRHNA and CDR2 is SNTAGT. V lost 4 bases and J lost 5, with 15 bases in between. The CDR3 DNA reads TGTGCCAGCAGTGCCGAGGGGCGTAAAAACAATGAGCAGTTCTTC. Translated, it gives CASSAEGRKNNEQFF.

The V call is TRBV29-1, the J call TRBJ2-5; tentative D call: TRBD1 (6 bases). This CDR3 has 11 amino acids. Germline values: CDR1 SQVTM, CDR2 ANQGSEA. Trimming shortened V by 6 bases and J by 4 bases, and 9 bases separated the two germline ends. The CDR3 DNA is TGCAGCGTGGTGACAGGAGAGACCCAGTACTTC. Translated, it gives CSVVTGETQYF.

CDR3 sequence reads: CASSLEAGAHGREQFF. CDR3 nucleotide sequence: TGTGCCAGCAGCTTAGAGGCGGGAGCCCACGGGCGTGAGCAGTTCTTC. This chain links TRBV7-9 with TRBJ2-1; the match to TRBD2 covers 7 bases. CDR1 is SEHNR, CDR2 FQNEAQ, per germline (reference sequence). Germline trimming cut 1 base from V and 9 bases from J; bases unmatched to any gene: 12. The CDR3 totals 16 residues.

The V and J genes are TRBV6-1 and TRBJ2-1; TRBD1 or TRBD2 may be the D gene (5 bases each). The CDR3 has 15 residues. Trimming took 3 bases from V and 4 from J, leaving 13 bases between them. CDR1 and CDR2 (germline): MNHNS, SASEGT. CDR3 coding DNA: TGTGCCAGCAGTGAGGGACGGAATCTTTACAATGAGCAGTTCTTC. Translated, it gives CASSEGRNLYNEQFF.

This chain connects TRBV30 to TRBJ2-7, with TRBD2 matching over 7 bases. The CDR3 is 14 residues long. Germline-derived CDR1 and CDR2 are GTSNPN and SVGIG (reference sequence). J gave up 3 bases and V 0 bases, and 5 bases lay outside the gene matches. CDR3 sequence (DNA): TGTGCCTGGAGTGTGGGAGGGACCGGCTACGAGCAGTACTTC. Protein product: CAWSVGGTGYEQYF. Full variable domain (rest looked up from reference TRBV30 and TRBJ2-7): SQTIHQWPATLVQPVGSPLSLECTVEGTSNPNLYWYRQAAGRGLQLLFYSVGIGQISSEVPQNLSASRPQDRQFILSSKKLLLSDSGFYLCAWSVGGTGYEQYFGPGTRLTVT.

The rearrangement links TRBV18 to TRBJ2-5; D gene unclear. This CDR3 is built from 13 residues. Trimming stripped 4 bases from V and 2 bases from J, with 8 bases between. Germline V lookup: CDR1 KGHSH, CDR2 LQKENI. The CDR3, as DNA: TGTGCCAGCTCACGAGCACAGCAAGAGACCCAGTACTTC. This encodes CASSRAQQETQYF.

The chain carries TRBV5-4 and TRBJ2-5, with D uncertain. V dropped 3 bases and J dropped 7 bases, with 7 bases sitting between them. This CDR3 has 11 amino acids. The germline V gene has CDR1 SGHNT and CDR2 YYREEE (reference sequence). The DNA of the CDR3 is TGTGCCAGCAGCTCCCGGTGGACCCAGTACTTC. It specifies CASSSRWTQYF.

V is TRBV6-6 and J is TRBJ1-1, with a possible D match to TRBD1 (5 bases). Between the trimmed V and J ends, which lost 5 bases and 6 bases, there was a span of 19 bases. This CDR3 region has 15 residues. Per the germline V gene, CDR1 is MNHNY and CDR2 is SVGAGI (reference sequence). CDR3 bases: TGTGCCAGCAGTGGTGACAGTGCCCTCGGCGCTGAAGCTTTCTTT. The encoded protein is CASSGDSALGAEAFF.

This chain uses TRBV9 with TRBJ2-1; 12 nucleotides agree with TRBD1. V lost 4 bases, J lost 9 bases, and 5 bases stayed unmatched. This CDR3 has 14 residues. The V gene's germline CDR1 is SGDLS and CDR2 YYNGEE. CDR3 region: CASSTGTGGVEQFF. CDR3 coding DNA: TGTGCCAGCAGCACCGGGACAGGGGGCGTTGAGCAGTTCTTC. The full variable domain, in which reference TRBV9 and TRBJ2-1 provide the parts outside the CDR3, is DSGVTQTPKHLITATGQRVTLRCSPRSGDLSVYWYQQSLDQGLQFLIQYYNGEERAKGNILERFSAQQFPDLHSELNLSSLELGDSALYFCASSTGTGGVEQFFGPGTRLTVL.

This chain connects TRBV28 to TRBJ2-7; tentative D call: TRBD2 (6 bases). Deletions cut 5 bases from V and 6 bases from J, with 14 bases between. CDR1 is MDHEN, CDR2 SYDVKM, per germline. The CDR3 length is 13 residues. The CDR3 DNA reads as TGTGCCAGCAGTGGAGGGTCCCCTGGCGAGCAGTACTTC. Its protein product is CASSGGSPGEQYF.

This rearrangement joins TRBV18 to TRBJ1-5; 7 bases line up with TRBD1. From germline, CDR1 is KGHSH and CDR2 LQKENI. Germline trimming cut 6 bases from V and 5 bases from J; bases unmatched to any gene: 4. CDR3 length: 13 residues. CDR3 nucleotide sequence: TGTGCCAGCTCCACAGGGGAGGATCAGCCCCAGCATTTT. Translated, it gives CASSTGEDQPQHF. The full variable domain, in which reference TRBV18 and TRBJ1-5 provide the parts outside the CDR3, is NAGVMQNPRHLVRRRGQEARLRCSPMKGHSHVYWYRQLPEEGLKFMVYLQKENIIDESGMPKERFSAEFPKEGPSILRIQQVVRGDSAAYFCASSTGEDQPQHFGDGTRLSIL.

The V gene is TRBV28, the J gene TRBJ1-2; possible D gene TRBD1, 6 bases. Germline lookup yields CDR1 MDHEN and CDR2 SYDVKM. Trimming stripped 2 bases from V and 5 bases from J, with 9 bases between. This CDR3 region has 13 residues. In DNA, the CDR3 is TGTGCCAGCAGTTTAAGGGGGGTTTATGGCTACACCTTC. It translates to CASSLRGVYGYTF.

The chain carries TRBV2 and TRBJ2-5, with 9 bases fitting TRBD2. The V gene end was trimmed by 2 bases and the J gene end by 5 bases; junction bases not matched to a gene: 6. The CDR3 spans 15 residues. Germline V gives CDR1 SNHLY, CDR2 FYNNEI. CDR3 amino acids: CASSESASGTETQYF. CDR3 DNA sequence: TGTGCCAGCAGTGAATCGGCTAGCGGGACGGAGACCCAGTACTTC.